This T cell receptor (beta chain) was recovered during a study of blood T cells in healthy people across ages. Study-wide points: Shifts in expanded clonotypes may have been confounded by donor CMV status, which was unknown. Roughly linearly, TCR beta diversity per million T cells fell as age increased.

A second roughly 7 to 12 cycle PCR used barcoded and J-beta primers. TCRdb fed the 5' RACE reads into MiXCR, producing one record per CDR3 protein. This table has roughly 1.7 million distinct CDR3 sequences, around 35% appearing once. A note on this clonotype: Its antigen is not identified. A much larger clone sits a single nucleotide away, making a read error possible.

This TCR was recovered from a woman under 40 in good health. The sequenced material came from blood.

CDR3 coding DNA: TGTGCCAGCAGCCAAGACTACAGGGGAGGCTGCACCTTC. Its protein product is CASSQDYRGGCTF. This rearrangement joins TRBV3-1 to TRBJ1-2; 7 nucleotides match TRBD1. Germline V gene sequence: CDR1 LGHDT, CDR2 YNNKEL (reference sequence). The CDR3 runs 13 residues.